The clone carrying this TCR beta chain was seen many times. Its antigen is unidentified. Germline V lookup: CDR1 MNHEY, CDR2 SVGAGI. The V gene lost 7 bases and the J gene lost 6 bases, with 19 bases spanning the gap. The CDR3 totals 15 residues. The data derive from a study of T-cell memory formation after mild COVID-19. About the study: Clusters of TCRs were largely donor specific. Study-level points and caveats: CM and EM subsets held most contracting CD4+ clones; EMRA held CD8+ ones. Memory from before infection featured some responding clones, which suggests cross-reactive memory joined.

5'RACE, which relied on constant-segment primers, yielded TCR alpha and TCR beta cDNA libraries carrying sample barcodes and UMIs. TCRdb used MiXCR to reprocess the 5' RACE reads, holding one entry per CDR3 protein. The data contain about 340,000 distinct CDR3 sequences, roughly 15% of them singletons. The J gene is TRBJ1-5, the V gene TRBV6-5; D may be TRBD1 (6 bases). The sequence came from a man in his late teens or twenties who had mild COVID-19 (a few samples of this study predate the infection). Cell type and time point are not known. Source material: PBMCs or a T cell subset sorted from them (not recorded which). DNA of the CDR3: TGTGCCAGCAAGCCCCAGGGGCGCCTCATTCAGCCCCAGCATTTT. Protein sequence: CASKPQGRLIQPQHF.